This is a list of T cell receptor beta chains from one sample in a study of blood T cell repertoires in COVID-19. Libraries were prepared by immunoSEQ multiplex PCR; TCRdb keeps only in-frame clonotypes and omits some of them. The data show about 200,000 clones, just over 85% seen once. Sequencing used PBMCs or T cells enriched from blood (not recorded which). These receptors originate from a woman between 40 and 55 years old with acute COVID-19. The CDR3 runs from the conserved cysteine through the conserved F or W. A D gene is named only where the DNA matches it firmly. Expanded clones are given a class, and other clones once, few, many or no size at all.

-	TRBV7-8	TRBJ1-1	-	CASSLVGALQNTEAFF	TGTGCCAGCAGCTTAGTAGGGGCCCTCCAGAACACTGAAGCTTTCTTT
-	TRBV5-4	TRBJ1-2	-	CASRPLGDYGYTF	TGTGCCAGCAGACCCCTAGGGGACTATGGCTACACCTTC
TRBD2	TRBV27	TRBJ2-7	-	CASSLVGTNTYEQYF	TGTGCCAGCAGTTTAGTAGGGACTAACACCTACGAGCAGTACTTC
TRBD1	TRBV27	TRBJ1-5	-	CASSPIGTGTYQPQHF	TGTGCCAGCAGTCCCATCGGGACAGGGACTTATCAGCCCCAGCATTTT
-	TRBV27	TRBJ1-5	-	CASSPQGSNQPQHF	TGTGCCAGCAGCCCACAGGGAAGCAATCAGCCCCAGCATTTT
-	TRBV4-3	TRBJ1-1	-	CASSQEGGVNTEAFF	TGCGCCAGCAGCCAAGAAGGAGGGGTGAACACTGAAGCTTTCTTT
TRBD2	TRBV10-1	TRBJ2-5	-	CARRRCWTSEALGFQETQYF	TGCGCCAGACGGCGATGTTGGACTAGCGAAGCCTTGGGGTTCCAAGAGACCCAGTACTTC
-	TRBV5-6	TRBJ1-4	-	CASSLIEEKLFF	TGTGCCAGCAGCTTGATCGAGGAAAAACTGTTTTTT
TRBD2	TRBV7-2	TRBJ2-5	-	CASSLTSWETQYF	TGTGCCAGCAGCCTGACTAGCTGGGAGACCCAGTACTTC
-	TRBV29-1	TRBJ2-7	-	CSVVLDRGYYEQYF	TGCAGCGTTGTTCTGGACAGAGGATACTACGAGCAGTACTTC
-	TRBV13	TRBJ2-7	-	CASSLPESYEQYF	TGTGCCAGCAGCTTACCAGAATCCTACGAGCAGTACTTC
TRBD1	TRBV28	TRBJ2-2	-	CASMTGGGGELFF	TGTGCCAGTATGACAGGGGGAGGCGGGGAGCTGTTTTTT
-	TRBV28	TRBJ2-7	-	CASGLGRSSYEQYF	TGTGCCAGCGGCTTAGGGAGGAGCTCCTACGAGCAGTACTTC
TRBD1	TRBV2	TRBJ1-5	-	CASSEGRGFQPQHF	TGTGCCAGCAGTGAAGGCAGGGGGTTTCAGCCCCAGCATTTT
-	TRBV21-1	TRBJ2-1	-	CASSKRVGTGLDEQFF	TGTGCCAGCAGCAAACGTGTCGGGACAGGGTTGGATGAGCAGTTCTTC
-	TRBV10-3	TRBJ2-7	-	CAISTRTWQDSYEQYF	TGTGCCATCAGTACCCGGACATGGCAGGACTCCTACGAGCAGTACTTC
TRBD1	TRBV29-1	TRBJ2-7	-	CSVLDRGEGEQYF	TGCAGCGTGTTAGACAGGGGCGAGGGCGAGCAGTACTTC
TRBD1	TRBV15	TRBJ1-3	once	CATSREQGALSGNTIYF	TGTGCCACCAGCAGGGAACAGGGGGCGCTATCTGGAAACACCATATATTTT
-	TRBV18	TRBJ1-5	once	CASSPLGPGSNQPQHF	TGTGCCAGCTCACCACTGGGGCCAGGAAGCAATCAGCCCCAGCATTTT
-	TRBV2	TRBJ1-1	once	CASSVSGANTEAFF	TGTGCCAGCAGTGTTTCCGGAGCGAACACTGAAGCTTTCTTT
-	TRBV18	TRBJ1-1	-	CASSPIILGTTNTEAFF	TGTGCCAGCTCACCTATCATCCTTGGGACAACGAACACTGAAGCTTTCTTT